The 27 T cell receptor beta chains reported below all come from one sample, sequenced in a study of cytomegalovirus exposure and HLA in healthy donors. With 60 Vbeta and 13 Jbeta primers, the PCR was carried out. Sequenced by immunoSEQ multiplex PCR; TCRdb stores in-frame clones only, minus some. The sample has around 200,000 clones, over 60% seen once. The specimen was PBMCs. These receptors came from a male donor in good health and CMV-seronegative.

CDR3 residues: CASSNPGGADTQYF. DNA for the CDR3: TGTGCCAGTAGTAATCCAGGAGGGGCAGATACGCAGTATTTT. This rearrangement joins TRBV19 to TRBJ2-3, with a weak D call TRBD2 (6 bases). V lost 4 bases, J lost 4 bases, and 12 bases lay in between. The CDR3 length is 14 residues. Germline V gene lookup returns CDR1 LNHDA and CDR2 SQIVND (reference sequence).

The genes are TRBV30 and TRBJ1-2, with TRBD1 matching 10 bases. V was clipped by 3 bases and J by 4 bases; unmatched bases: 5. There are 14 residues in the CDR3. CDR1 and CDR2 (germline): GTSNPN, SVGIG (reference sequence). CDR3 in amino acids: CAWRMGQGIYGYTF. CDR3 coding DNA: TGTGCCTGGAGAATGGGACAGGGGATCTATGGCTACACCTTC. Combining the CDR3 with reference TRBV30 and TRBJ1-2 gives the whole variable domain SQTIHQWPATLVQPVGSPLSLECTVEGTSNPNLYWYRQAAGRGLQLLFYSVGIGQISSEVPQNLSASRPQDRQFILSSKKLLLSDSGFYLCAWRMGQGIYGYTFGSGTRLTVV.

The chain combines TRBV5-5 with TRBJ1-5; D ambiguous. The CDR3 has 14 residues. V was trimmed by 3 bases and J by 5 bases, leaving 12 bases between them. Germline V gives CDR1 SGHKS, CDR2 YYEKEE (reference sequence). CDR3 loop: CASSYDPRDQPQHF. CDR3 DNA sequence: TGTGCCAGCAGCTATGACCCCCGGGATCAGCCCCAGCATTTT. Full variable domain (missing parts from reference TRBV5-5 and TRBJ1-5): DAGVTQSPTHLIKTRGQQVTLRCSPISGHKSVSWYQQVLGQGPQFIFQYYEKEERGRGNFPDRFSARQFPNYSSELNVNALLLGDSALYLCASSYDPRDQPQHFGDGTRLSIL.

The chain couples TRBV19 to TRBJ1-2; TRBD1 is a possible D gene (5 bases). This CDR3 region has 14 residues. V shed 1 base and J shed 0 bases, with 6 bases lying between them. CDR1 is LNHDA and CDR2 is SQIVND in the germline V gene (reference sequence). The DNA for the CDR3 is TGTGCCAGTAGTATAGGGACAACTAACTATGGCTACACCTTC. This sequence encodes CASSIGTTNYGYTF.

This clone was detected only a few times. The sample contains more than one DNA sequence encoding this CDR3. The chain has TRBV5-1 and TRBJ2-3; TRBD2 matches at 11 bases. The V gene's germline CDR1 is SGHRS and CDR2 YFSETQ. V gave up 0 bases and J gave up 1 base; unmatched junction bases: 1. The CDR3 extends over 16 amino acids. The CDR3 spells CASSLELAGGTDTQYF. Written as DNA, the CDR3 is TGCGCCAGCAGCTTGGAACTAGCGGGGGGCACAGATACGCAGTATTTT.

The CDR3 reads CASSIRQGTYEQYF. Written as DNA, the CDR3 is TGTGCCAGCAGTATTCGACAGGGGACCTACGAGCAGTACTTC. The rearrangement uses TRBV27 and TRBJ2-7; 8 bases are shared with TRBD1. The junction had 5 bases not matched to a gene; V was cut back by 5 bases and J by 2 bases. The V gene's germline CDR1 is MNHEY and CDR2 SMNVEV (reference sequence). The CDR3 spans 14 residues.

This clone was seen only a few times. This chain uses TRBV7-9 with TRBJ1-2, with D hard to call. Trimming stripped 1 base from V and 4 bases from J, with 10 bases between. There are 14 residues in the CDR3. CDR1 SEHNR and CDR2 FQNEAQ come from the germline V gene (reference sequence). CDR3 nucleotide sequence: TGTGCCAGCAGCTTAGACAGCCCGTTCTATGGCTACACCTTC. Amino acid sequence: CASSLDSPFYGYTF.

The chain links TRBV5-1 to TRBJ1-4, with D perhaps matching TRBD1 (6 bases). Germline assignment: CDR1 SGHRS and CDR2 YFSETQ. V was shortened by 3 bases and J by 8 bases, with 17 bases between the two germline ends. The CDR3 covers 15 residues. CDR3 coding DNA: TGCGCCAGCAGCTGGGGACAAGGCGAGGGGGAAAAACTGTTTTTT. Its protein is CASSWGQGEGEKLFF.

The rearrangement joins TRBV5-1 to TRBJ2-3, with TRBD1 identical over 10 bases. The ends lost 0 bases at V and 4 bases at J; junction bases unmatched: 5. Germline lookup yields CDR1 SGHRS and CDR2 YFSETQ. This CDR3 region has 16 residues. As DNA, the CDR3 is TGCGCCAGCAGCTTGGGGGGACAGGGGCGGTCAGATACGCAGTATTTT. Translated, it gives CASSLGGQGRSDTQYF.

The chain links TRBV27 to TRBJ2-1; D may be TRBD1 (7 bases). Between the trimmed V and J ends, which lost 4 bases and 4 bases, there was a span of 14 bases. Per the germline V gene, CDR1 is MNHEY and CDR2 is SMNVEV (reference sequence). The CDR3 has 15 residues. Here the CDR3 reads CASSSGAGGYNEQFF. CDR3 nucleotides: TGTGCCAGCAGTTCGGGAGCAGGGGGTTACAATGAGCAGTTCTTC.

Concerning this clone itself: One junction end does not reproduce the germline sequence, and a read error may be involved. The chain has TRBV28 and TRBJ2-7, with D perhaps matching TRBD2 (5 bases). Germline CDR1 reads MDHEN; CDR2 reads SYDVKM. CDR3 length equals 14 residues. The CDR3 here is CAGSLSGIDYEQYF. Written as DNA, the CDR3 is TGTGCCGGCAGTTTATCCGGGATTGACTACGAGCAGTACTTC.

The chain couples TRBV7-9 to TRBJ2-2, with 8 positions matching TRBD2. V was pared by 5 bases and J by 5 bases, with 7 bases of the junction left unmatched. The V gene's germline CDR1 is SEHNR and CDR2 FQNEAQ (reference sequence). The CDR3 has 15 residues. Here the CDR3 DNA reads TGTGCCAGCAGCCTCGGGACTAGGGGTACCGGGGAGCTGTTTTTT. Encoded protein: CASSLGTRGTGELFF.

The chain uses TRBV7-9 and TRBJ2-7; TRBD2 matches at 9 bases. CDR1 is SEHNR and CDR2 is FQNEAQ in the germline V gene (reference sequence). The V segment lost 5 bases and the J segment 3 bases; nucleotides outside the gene matches: 17. The CDR3 consists of 18 residues. The CDR3 nucleotides are TGTGCCAGCAGCCCTCCGGGTAGCGGGAGAACCCGATTCTACGAGCAGTACTTC. Its translation: CASSPPGSGRTRFYEQYF.

This clone was picked up a small number of times. The chain uses TRBV2 and TRBJ1-4; TRBD1 is a possible D gene (5 bases). V was pared by 4 bases and J by 6 bases, with 12 bases between. Germline lookup yields CDR1 SNHLY and CDR2 FYNNEI. The CDR3 is made up of 14 amino acids. CDR3 residues: CASSGVRVYEKLFF. The CDR3 bases are TGTGCCAGCAGTGGCGTCAGGGTATATGAAAAACTGTTTTTT.

The chain uses TRBV5-1 and TRBJ2-7; 8 bases match TRBD2. There are 13 residues in the CDR3. Looked up from germline, CDR1 is SGHRS and CDR2 is YFSETQ. V lost 0 bases to trimming and J lost 7 bases; unmatched junction nucleotides: 3. The CDR3 spells CASSLGAGGEQYF. CDR3 nucleotides: TGCGCCAGCAGCTTGGGCGCGGGGGGAGAGCAGTACTTC.

The chain combines TRBV28 with TRBJ1-2, with D perhaps matching TRBD1 (5 bases). This CDR3 is built from 14 residues. V lost 10 bases to trimming and J lost 3 bases, with 18 bases between them. Germline lookup yields CDR1 MDHEN and CDR2 SYDVKM. Written as DNA, the CDR3 is TGTGCCACCCTGGGGAGGGGCGCAGACTATGGCTACACCTTC. This translates into CATLGRGADYGYTF.

This clone was picked up one time. This sequence joins TRBV7-9 and TRBJ1-5, with D tentatively TRBD1 (6 bases). CDR1 and CDR2 from the germline V gene are SEHNR and FQNEAQ (reference sequence). The CDR3 covers 16 residues. Trimming left V 4 bases short and J 3 bases short, with 16 bases between. In DNA, the CDR3 is TGTGCCAGCAGCTCTGACGGGACACCTTACAATCAGCCCCAGCATTTT. Protein: CASSSDGTPYNQPQHF.

This clone has a handful of counts. At one end, the junction sequence differs from germline, possibly due to a read error. The rearrangement links TRBV2 to TRBJ1-1; D possibly corresponds to TRBD1 (5 bases). The CDR3 has 11 amino acids. Germline-derived CDR1 and CDR2 are SNHLY and FYNNEI. The CDR3 DNA reads TGTGCCAGCAGGGGTGGGACTCCACAAGTCTTT. Residues: CASRGGTPQVF. Filled out from reference TRBV2 and TRBJ1-1, the complete variable domain reads EPEVTQTPSHQVTQMGQEVILRCVPISNHLYFYWYRQILGQKVEFLVSFYNNEISEKSEIFDDQFSVERPDGSNFTLKIRSTKLEDSAMYFCASRGGTPQVFGQGTRLTVV.

The rearrangement links TRBV27 to TRBJ1-6; D unclear. Trimming left V 3 bases short and J 5 bases short, with 11 bases between. The CDR3 has 15 residues. The germline gives CDR1 MNHEY, CDR2 SMNVEV (reference sequence). CDR3 bases: TGTGCCAGCAGTTTGATTTGGGGAGATAATTCACCCCTCCACTTT. Amino acids: CASSLIWGDNSPLHF.

The chain employs TRBV9 and TRBJ1-4; D possibly corresponds to TRBD1 (5 bases). Looked up from germline, CDR1 is SGDLS and CDR2 is YYNGEE. CDR3 length: 14 residues. Trimming pared 3 bases from V and 7 bases from J, leaving 13 bases between. CDR3 in amino acids: CASSAPTGVEKLFF. As DNA, the CDR3 is TGTGCCAGCAGCGCCCCTACGGGGGTTGAAAAACTGTTTTTT.

This chain joins TRBV28 and TRBJ1-1; D remains ambiguous. Per the germline V gene, CDR1 is MDHEN and CDR2 is SYDVKM. V lost 9 bases, J lost 3 bases, and 17 bases lay in between. The CDR3 covers 14 residues. CDR3 sequence reads: CASLASWGYTEAFF. CDR3 nucleotide sequence: TGTGCCAGTTTAGCGTCCTGGGGTTACACTGAAGCTTTCTTT.

This rearrangement joins TRBV18 to TRBJ2-3; TRBD2 agrees at 14 bases. The length of the CDR3 is 17 residues. After removal of 3 bases from V and 3 bases from J, the junction contained 5 bases not matched to a gene. Germline assignment: CDR1 KGHSH and CDR2 LQKENI. The CDR3 sequence: CASSPRGTSGSTDTQYF. In DNA form, the CDR3 reads TGTGCCAGCTCACCCCGAGGGACTAGCGGGAGTACAGATACGCAGTATTTT. The full variable domain, with the rest looked up from reference TRBV18 and TRBJ2-3, is NAGVMQNPRHLVRRRGQEARLRCSPMKGHSHVYWYRQLPEEGLKFMVYLQKENIIDESGMPKERFSAEFPKEGPSILRIQQVVRGDSAAYFCASSPRGTSGSTDTQYFGPGTRLTVL.

The chain is built from TRBV5-1 and TRBJ1-2, with 7 bases fitting TRBD1. J gave up 2 bases and V 0 bases, and 13 bases lay outside the gene matches. The germline CDR1 and CDR2 sequences are SGHRS and YFSETQ. The CDR3 is 18 amino acids. Written as DNA, the CDR3 is TGCGCCAGCAGCTTGGAGTCGGGCAGGGGGTTGGGGAACTATGGCTACACCTTC. The encoded protein is CASSLESGRGLGNYGYTF.

This chain uses TRBV27 with TRBJ1-5; tentatively, D is TRBD1 (5 bases). The CDR3 has 13 residues. Germline CDR1 MNHEY, CDR2 SMNVEV (reference sequence). The germline V and J ends were trimmed by 5 bases and 7 bases, with 12 bases remaining between them. The CDR3 DNA sequence: TGTGCCAGCAGTAACCAGGGAATACAGCCCCAGCATTTT. Its translation is CASSNQGIQPQHF.

J is TRBJ2-3 and V is TRBV18; D unresolved. Trimming pared 9 bases from V and 5 bases from J, leaving 12 bases between. This CDR3 comprises 12 residues. Per germline, CDR1 KGHSH and CDR2 LQKENI. CDR3 residues: CASSTLRDTQYF. The CDR3, as DNA: TGTGCCAGTTCCACCTTGAGAGATACGCAGTATTTT.

J is TRBJ2-1 and V is TRBV10-3, with TRBD2 matching over 14 bases. V lost 3 bases and J lost 6; bases outside the gene matches: 4. Germline V gives CDR1 ENHRY, CDR2 SYGVKD. This CDR3 comprises 16 residues. The CDR3 coding sequence is TGTGCCATCAGTGACCCTGGACTAGCGGGAGGCAATGAGCAGTTCTTC. It is translated as CAISDPGLAGGNEQFF.

V gene TRBV5-1 combines with J gene TRBJ2-3; 7 bases agree with TRBD1. V shed 4 bases, J shed 4 bases, and the junction held 9 bases outside the gene matches. The CDR3 runs to 15 residues. Per the germline V gene, CDR1 is SGHRS and CDR2 is YFSETQ. CDR3 DNA: TGCGCCAGCAGCCCAGGACAGGTGGGCGCAGATACGCAGTATTTT. Its protein product is CASSPGQVGADTQYF. The full variable domain, its missing parts supplied by reference TRBV5-1 and TRBJ2-3, is KAGVTQTPRYLIKTRGQQVTLSCSPISGHRSVSWYQQTPGQGLQFLFEYFSETQRNKGNFPGRFSGRQFSNSRSEMNVSTLELGDSALYLCASSPGQVGADTQYFGPGTRLTVL.